These 15 T cell receptor beta chains were all obtained from the same sample, sequenced in a study of CD8+CD57+ T cells in acquired aplastic anemia. Patients sequenced had flow cytometry evidence of CD8+CD57+ cell expansion. TCR beta VDJ combinations and CDR3 sequences were profiled from genomic DNA. TCRdb re-derived calls from the reads in MiXCR, one entry per CDR3 protein. The sample lists around 250,000 distinct CDR3 sequences, roughly 82% seen once, with about two fifths in the top ten. The sequencing input was sorted CD4+, CD8+, or CD8+CD57+ T cells (not recorded which) from PBMCs. The receptors were gathered from a human donor with aplastic anemia.

Details on this clonotype: Germline is not matched at one junction end, which may reflect a read error. This chain uses TRBV11-2 with TRBJ2-7; D not resolved. CDR3 length: 12 residues. CDR1 is SGHAT and CDR2 is FQNNGV in the germline V gene. The CDR3 here is CASSSNLDEEYF. The CDR3 DNA sequence: TGTGCCAGCAGCTCCAACCTCGACGAGGAGTACTTC.

With respect to this clonotype: Compared with germline, one end of the junction differs, possibly owing to a read error. The J gene is TRBJ1-2, the V gene TRBV2, with a weak D call TRBD1 (5 bases). The germline V gene has CDR1 SNHLY and CDR2 FYNNEI. The CDR3 length is 16 residues. The DNA for the CDR3 is TGTGCCAGCAGTCCGACGGCCTTCGACATTGAGCAGGGCTTCAGCTTC. This sequence encodes CASSPTAFDIEQGFSF.

A note on this clonotype: The CDR3 carries no conserved terminal phenylalanine or tryptophan, so it likely arises from a read error. The limits of the CDR3 on the DNA are not certain, so only TCRdb's listed CDR3 is given. V gene TRBV7-8 combines with J gene TRBJ2-3; the D call TRBD2 from the table was never checked on the DNA. Germline V gene data show CDR1 as SGHVS and CDR2 as FQNEAQ. The CDR3 is 13 amino acids in total, end residues counted. The CDR3: CASGDAGAATTYY.

This chain connects TRBV9 to TRBJ2-3; D uncertain. The DNA end is a closer match to TRBJ1-5, so the J assignment may be wrong. The CDR3 contains 14 residues. Germline V gene data show CDR1 as SGDLS and CDR2 as YYNGEE. Here the CDR3 reads CASSFEAGNTAQHF. The CDR3 DNA sequence: TGTGCCAGCAGTTTTGAAGCGGGGAACACCGCGCAGCATTTT.

The rearrangement links TRBV2 to TRBJ2-3, with a tentative D call TRBD2 (7 bases). Looked up from germline, CDR1 is SNHLY and CDR2 is FYNNEI. This CDR3 spans 14 amino acids. V dropped 6 bases and J dropped 6 bases, with 16 bases sitting between them. Written as DNA, the CDR3 is TGTGCCAGCAGCTGGGTGGGGGGGGCGGATACGCAGTATTTT. It specifies CASSWVGGADTQYF.

About this clonotype itself: Likely a read error: the CDR3 ends without its conserved phenylalanine or tryptophan. Because the CDR3's place on the DNA is in doubt, the DNA is left out and the CDR3 is given as listed by TCRdb. The chain has TRBV2 and TRBJ1-1. The CDR3 has 15 residues if both end residues are counted. Germline CDR1 is SNHLY and CDR2 is FYNNEI. CDR3 region: CASGDELTDTQEVVL.

The rearrangement joins TRBV14 to TRBJ1-1, with D unclear. This CDR3 has 16 residues. CDR1 SGHDN and CDR2 FVKESK come from the germline V gene. The ends were cut back, 4 bases at V and 7 bases at J, with 22 bases in the middle. The CDR3 bases are TGTGCCAGCAGCCTAGGCTGGAAGGGAGCTTTCTTTGAAGCTTTCTTT. Encoded protein: CASSLGWKGAFFEAFF.

The chain links TRBV15 to TRBJ2-7; 9 bases are shared with TRBD1. Per the germline V gene, CDR1 is LNHNV and CDR2 is YYDKDF (reference sequence). The CDR3 is 15 residues long. Trimming took 0 bases from V and 4 from J; bases not matched to a gene: 4. CDR3: CATSRDVGQGYEQYF. The CDR3 DNA reads TGTGCCACCAGCAGAGATGTGGGACAGGGTTACGAGCAGTACTTC.

This clonotype was detected ten times or more. The V gene is TRBV6-1, the J gene TRBJ2-5; 12 bases match TRBD2. CDR3 length: 17 amino acids. The V gene end was trimmed by 5 bases and the J gene end by 5 bases; junction bases not matched to a gene: 12. Germline-derived CDR1 and CDR2 are MNHNS and SASEGT. DNA for the CDR3: TGTGCCAGCAGTTACAGCGCTAGCGGGAGGGCCAGGGAGACCCAGTACTTC. Residues: CASSYSASGRARETQYF.

This rearrangement joins TRBV13 to TRBJ2-7, with D uncertain. Germline lookup yields CDR1 PRHDT and CDR2 FYEKMQ (reference sequence). Trimming pared 4 bases from V and 6 bases from J, leaving 4 bases between. This CDR3 is built from 10 residues. The chain's CDR3 is CASSSVEQYV. The CDR3 DNA reads as TGTGCCAGCAGCTCAGTCGAGCAGTACGTC.

The chain carries TRBV11-2 and TRBJ2-1; 9 bases fit TRBD2. Germline CDR1 SGHAT, CDR2 FQNNGV. V trimming: 3 bases; J trimming: 5 bases; junction bases outside the gene matches: 14. This CDR3 has 18 amino acids. The CDR3 coding sequence is TGTGCCAGCAGCTTCGTCGCCCCGGGACTAGCACACAACAATGAGCAGTTCTTC. Translation: CASSFVAPGLAHNNEQFF.

V and J are TRBV25-1 and TRBJ2-7, with 8 bases that match TRBD2. The CDR3 is 14 residues long. The germline gives CDR1 MGHDK, CDR2 SYGVNS. V lost 5 bases and J lost 3; bases outside the gene matches: 6. This CDR3 reads CASSYGGGNYEQYF. In DNA, the CDR3 is TGTGCCAGCAGTTACGGGGGGGGGAACTACGAGCAGTACTTC.

The V gene is TRBV20-1, the J gene TRBJ2-1, with 10 bases matching TRBD2. After removal of 7 bases from V and 1 base from J, the junction contained 7 bases not matched to a gene. Germline loops: CDR1 DFQATT, CDR2 SNEGSKA (reference sequence). CDR3 length: 15 residues. The CDR3 nucleotides are TGCAGTGTCTACTCTAGCGGGGGTTCCTACAATGAGCAGTTCTTC. Translated, it gives CSVYSSGGSYNEQFF.

The chain recombines TRBV9 with TRBJ2-6, with 7 positions matching TRBD2. Germline CDR1 SGDLS, CDR2 YYNGEE. After removal of 4 bases from V and 12 bases from J, the junction contained 16 bases not matched to a gene. The CDR3 has 16 amino acids. CDR3 bases: TGTGCCAGCAGCTTAGCGGGTAGCTACGGGGCGCCCGTCCTGACTTTC. Translated, it gives CASSLAGSYGAPVLTF.

J is TRBJ2-3 and V is TRBV7-6, with a weak D call TRBD1 (6 bases). V was cut by 0 bases and J by 14 bases, with 18 bases left in between. The CDR3 has 14 amino acids. Germline V gives CDR1 SGHVS, CDR2 FNYEAQ. In nucleotides, the CDR3 is TGTGCCAGCAGCTTAGCCAGGGGTCCTTATACCCTGTATTTT. Protein product: CASSLARGPYTLYF.